The 18 T cell receptor beta chains in this list originate from one sample, sequenced in a study of cytotoxic CD8 clonotypes in ibrutinib-treated CLL. Assay: immunoSEQ multiplex PCR; the TCRdb copy retains only in-frame clones and omits some. The sample includes about 49,000 clones, under 75% of them seen just once. Specimen: PBMCs, collected after 12 months of ibrutinib treatment. The receptors derive from a human donor with chronic lymphocytic leukemia.

This clone has a single count. V usage is TRBV7-3 and J usage is TRBJ2-2; D is unresolved. This CDR3 region has 14 residues. The V and J ends lost 5 bases and 0 bases respectively, with 7 bases between them. Germline V CDR1 and CDR2: SGHTA, FQGTGA. In DNA, the CDR3 is TGTGCCAGCAGCCCCGGGTCGAACACCGGGGAGCTGTTTTTT. This codes for CASSPGSNTGELFF. Full variable domain (missing parts from reference TRBV7-3 and TRBJ2-2): GAGVSQTPSNKVTEKGKYVELRCDPISGHTALYWYRQSLGQGPEFLIYFQGTGAADDSGLPNDRFFAVRPEGSVSTLKIQRTERGDSAVYLCASSPGSNTGELFFGEGSRLTVL.

This clone showed up just a few times. The chain has TRBV5-1 and TRBJ2-3, with a weak D call TRBD2 (5 bases). CDR1 SGHRS and CDR2 YFSETQ come from the germline V gene. The CDR3 totals 15 residues. V lost 6 bases and J lost 1, with 15 bases in between. DNA of the CDR3: TGCGCCAGCACGTACGGGAACCCAGGCACAGATACGCAGTATTTT. This encodes CASTYGNPGTDTQYF.

The V gene is TRBV25-1, the J gene TRBJ1-2; possible D gene TRBD1, 6 bases. Germline assignment: CDR1 MGHDK and CDR2 SYGVNS. The CDR3 is 13 amino acids. V shed 6 bases and J shed 6 bases, with 14 bases lying between them. CDR3 nucleotides: TGTGCCAGCAGGGTCCAAGGGGGTAATGGCTACACCTTC. Its protein product is CASRVQGGNGYTF.

The gene calls are TRBV6-5 and TRBJ2-3; 9 bases match TRBD1. The V gene's germline CDR1 is MNHEY and CDR2 SVGAGI. This CDR3 is 16 amino acids long. V shed 2 bases and J 2 bases; nucleotides not matched to a gene: 5. This CDR3 is CASSYKGQGLTDTQYF. Written as DNA, the CDR3 is TGTGCCAGCAGTTACAAGGGACAGGGCCTCACAGATACGCAGTATTTT.

The chain combines TRBV11-2 with TRBJ2-3; TRBD2 matches 9 bases. Germline CDR1 is SGHAT and CDR2 is FQNNGV. V gave up 6 bases and J gave up 4 bases; unmatched junction bases: 8. The CDR3 sequence is 15 residues long. CDR3 sequence (DNA): TGTGCCAGCAGGCCAGGGCGGGGGGGCCCAGATACGCAGTATTTT. Translating gives CASRPGRGGPDTQYF.

This clone came up once. The chain links TRBV11-1 to TRBJ1-5, with no clear D. This CDR3 region has 14 residues. Germline values: CDR1 SGHAT, CDR2 FQDESV (reference sequence). With 5 bases removed from V and 6 bases from J, the gap between germline ends came to 14 bases. CDR3 sequence reads: CASSNGLFGQPQHF. Written as DNA, the CDR3 is TGTGCCAGCAGCAACGGACTCTTCGGTCAGCCCCAGCATTTT.

The genes are TRBV2 and TRBJ1-2; TRBD1 is a possible D gene (5 bases). The V gene lost 2 bases and the J gene lost 0 bases, with 7 bases spanning the gap. The CDR3 runs to 14 residues. The germline V gene encodes CDR1 SNHLY and CDR2 FYNNEI. CDR3 nucleotide sequence: TGTGCCAGCAGTGAAAGGGGTACTAACTATGGCTACACCTTC. It encodes CASSERGTNYGYTF.

The table lists this clone with a few counts. This rearrangement joins TRBV19 to TRBJ2-7; no clear D. The V gene's germline CDR1 is LNHDA and CDR2 SQIVND (reference sequence). V was clipped by 6 bases and J by 2 bases, with 14 bases between them. The CDR3 consists of 14 residues. The CDR3 sequence is CASRSKGPPYEQYF. Here the CDR3 DNA reads TGTGCCAGTAGGAGTAAAGGGCCGCCCTACGAGCAGTACTTC. The variable domain in full, completed from reference TRBV19 and TRBJ2-7, reads DGGITQSPKYLFRKEGQNVTLSCEQNLNHDAMYWYRQDPGQGLRLIYYSQIVNDFQKGDIAEGYSVSREKKESFPLTVTSAQKNPTAFYLCASRSKGPPYEQYFGPGTRLTVT.

This chain links TRBV19 with TRBJ2-3, with D perhaps given as TRBD1 or TRBD2 (5 bases each). The germline V and J ends were trimmed by 9 bases and 6 bases, with 19 bases remaining between them. There are 14 residues in the CDR3. Germline CDR1 is LNHDA and CDR2 is SQIVND (reference sequence). CDR3: CASRDHQSSDTQYF. The CDR3, as DNA: TGTGCCAGCCGGGACCACCAAAGCTCCGATACGCAGTATTTT.

The chain links TRBV19 to TRBJ1-3, with TRBD1 as a possible D gene (6 bases). The CDR3 loop spans 15 amino acids. Trimming removed 0 bases from V and 2 bases from J, with 8 bases in between. Germline V gene data show CDR1 as LNHDA and CDR2 as SQIVND (reference sequence). As DNA, the CDR3 is TGTGCCAGTAGTATAGAGGGGGCACCTGGAAACACCATATATTTT. Protein: CASSIEGAPGNTIYF. Drawing the rest from reference TRBV19 and TRBJ1-3, the complete variable domain is DGGITQSPKYLFRKEGQNVTLSCEQNLNHDAMYWYRQDPGQGLRLIYYSQIVNDFQKGDIAEGYSVSREKKESFPLTVTSAQKNPTAFYLCASSIEGAPGNTIYFGEGSWLTVV.

This clone occurred a few times. The chain recombines TRBV7-2 with TRBJ1-2, with a weak D call TRBD1 (5 bases). The CDR3 totals 16 residues. Germline V gene lookup returns CDR1 SGHTA and CDR2 FQGNSA. V was clipped by 4 bases and J by 3 bases, with 18 bases between them. CDR3 DNA sequence: TGTGCCAGCAGCTCCCTAACGGGGGTGAAAGACTATGGCTACACCTTC. This translates into CASSSLTGVKDYGYTF.

The chain carries TRBV5-1 and TRBJ2-7, with D perhaps given as TRBD1 or TRBD2 (6 bases each). The V gene's germline CDR1 is SGHRS and CDR2 YFSETQ. CDR3 length: 15 amino acids. V was trimmed by 2 bases and J by 5 bases, leaving 17 bases between them. The CDR3 DNA sequence: TGCGCCAGCAGCTTAGCTTTGGGGGGCATCCACGAGCAGTACTTC. It translates to CASSLALGGIHEQYF.

This rearrangement joins TRBV11-1 to TRBJ1-1; D gene unclear. Trimming pared 2 bases from V and 3 bases from J, leaving 4 bases between. The CDR3 sequence is 12 residues long. CDR1 SGHAT and CDR2 FQDESV come from the germline V gene (reference sequence). CDR3 in amino acids: CASSLPYTEAFF. The CDR3 DNA is TGTGCCAGCAGCTTACCCTACACTGAAGCTTTCTTT.

V is TRBV6-6 and J is TRBJ2-5; D gene uncertain. The V gene's germline CDR1 is MNHNY and CDR2 SVGAGI (reference sequence). The CDR3 is 11 residues long. Trimming left V 6 bases short and J 5 bases short, with 7 bases between. The CDR3 nucleotides read TGTGCCAGCAGCGCGGATGAGACCCAGTACTTC. This codes for CASSADETQYF.

A few counts support this clone. The chain employs TRBV29-1 and TRBJ2-7, with 12 positions matching TRBD1. The V segment lost 2 bases and the J segment 7 bases; nucleotides outside the gene matches: 6. Germline-derived CDR1 and CDR2 are SQVTM and ANQGSEA. The CDR3 loop spans 14 amino acids. CDR3: CSVEPGQGAGEQYF. CDR3 coding DNA: TGCAGCGTTGAACCGGGACAGGGGGCGGGTGAGCAGTACTTC.

The chain joins TRBV11-3 to TRBJ1-1; weak D call: TRBD1 (5 bases). The CDR3 covers 13 residues. The germline V gene encodes CDR1 SGHNT and CDR2 YENEEA. Deletions cut 1 base from V and 5 bases from J, with 8 bases between. The CDR3 reads CASSLGRGTEAFF. DNA of the CDR3: TGTGCCAGCAGCTTAGGGCGGGGGACTGAAGCTTTCTTT.

The CDR3 here is CASSLAGVTGELFF. DNA of the CDR3: TGTGCCAGCAGCTTAGCAGGAGTGACCGGGGAGCTGTTTTTT. The rearrangement uses TRBV5-4 and TRBJ2-2; D call uncertain. Germline CDR1 is SGHNT and CDR2 is YYREEE (reference sequence). CDR3 size: 14 residues. V gave up 2 bases and J gave up 5 bases, with 10 bases separating them.

This chain joins TRBV6-5 and TRBJ1-6; unclear D gene. Looked up from germline, CDR1 is MNHEY and CDR2 is SVGAGI. V lost 3 bases, J lost 7 bases, and 13 bases lay in between. The CDR3 totals 15 residues. CDR3 sequence (DNA): TGTGCCAGCAGTTATCCGGGAGCTGTAAATTCACCCCTCCACTTT. It codes for CASSYPGAVNSPLHF.